These T cell receptor beta chains were read from a single sample in a study of blood T cell repertoires in COVID-19. Profiling relied on immunoSEQ multiplex PCR, and the TCRdb table lists in-frame clones only, not all of them. The table records some 320,000 clones, approximately 89% of them present only once. Material: peripheral blood. Source of these receptors: a woman aged 50 to 60 who had recovered from COVID-19. Each CDR3 is given with its conserved first and last residue. The order of the fields is D gene, J gene, V gene, clone size, CDR3 length, CDR3 protein, CDR3 DNA. The D gene is left open where the match is weak. A row's size may be missing; if present it is once, few, many or a size class.

>.|TRBJ2-5|TRBV11-3|.|14
CASSSRTDQETQYF
TGTGCCAGCAGCTCGCGGACAGACCAAGAGACCCAGTACTTC
>TRBD1|TRBJ2-5|TRBV20-1|.|13
CSASNRGQETQYF
TGCAGTGCTAGTAACAGGGGGCAAGAGACCCAGTACTTC
>TRBD1|TRBJ2-3|TRBV10-3|.|15
CATTTDRVPTDTQYF
TGTGCCACTACGACCGACAGGGTTCCCACAGATACGCAGTATTTT
>TRBD2|TRBJ2-3|TRBV6-2/TRBV6-3|.|15
CASSYLAGGLDTQYF
TGTGCCAGCAGTTACTTAGCGGGAGGTCTAGATACGCAGTATTTT
>TRBD2|TRBJ2-3|TRBV18|.|15
CASSPSSGSGDTQYF
TGTGCCAGCTCACCAAGTAGCGGGAGTGGGGATACGCAGTATTTT
>TRBD2|TRBJ2-3|TRBV7-2|.|18
CASSSGLAGVTGTDTQYF
TGTGCCAGCAGCTCAGGACTAGCGGGAGTGACGGGTACAGATACGCAGTATTTT
>.|TRBJ2-2|TRBV5-6|.|14
CASSFRGYIGELFF
TGTGCCAGCAGTTTCAGGGGTTACATCGGGGAGCTGTTTTTT
>TRBD1|TRBJ1-2|TRBV18|.|14
CASSPQTGGYGYTF
TGTGCCAGCTCACCCCAGACAGGGGGTTATGGCTACACCTTC
>.|TRBJ2-3|TRBV7-6|.|14
CASSLLAITDTQYF
TGTGCCAGCAGCTTACTCGCGATCACAGATACGCAGTATTTT
>.|TRBJ2-7|TRBV29-1|.|13
CSVGTASSYEQYF
TGCAGCGTTGGGACAGCCAGCTCCTACGAGCAGTACTTC
>TRBD1|TRBJ2-7|TRBV28|.|15
CASSLVQGANGFWYF
TGTGCCAGCAGTTTAGTTCAGGGGGCGAACGGTTTCTGGTACTTC
>TRBD2|TRBJ2-1|TRBV29-1|.|14
CSVASGAGVREQFF
TGCAGCGTCGCCTCTGGAGCGGGGGTTCGTGAGCAGTTCTTC
>.|TRBJ1-1|TRBV5-8|once|16
CASSLPPHRTGTEAFF
TGTGCCAGCAGCCTCCCCCCGCATAGAACGGGCACTGAAGCTTTCTTT
>.|TRBJ1-2|TRBV7-2|.|14
CASSVSGTHYGYTF
TGTGCCAGCAGCGTCAGCGGGACTCACTATGGCTACACCTTC
>TRBD2|TRBJ2-7|TRBV2|.|19
CASSVGRGSGGGYSYEQYF
TGTGCCAGCAGTGTTGGAAGAGGAAGCGGGGGGGGCTATTCCTACGAGCAGTACTTC
>.|TRBJ2-1|TRBV11-2|.|11
CASSLSNEQFF
TGTGCCAGCAGCCTTTCCAATGAGCAGTTCTTC
>TRBD1|TRBJ1-5|TRBV19|many|15
CASRDREGGNQPQHF
TGTGCCAGTCGGGACAGGGAGGGAGGCAATCAGCCCCAGCATTTT
>.|TRBJ2-6|TRBV11-2|.|17
CASSLVRGASGANVLTF
TGTGCCAGCAGCTTAGTCAGGGGGGCCTCTGGGGCCAACGTCCTGACTTTC
>TRBD1|TRBJ1-4|TRBV19|once|15
CASSIADRQLKELFF
TGTGCCAGTAGTATAGCGGACAGGCAGTTGAAGGAACTGTTTTTT
>.|TRBJ2-1|TRBV27|.|15
CASSLFLGGSHEQFF
TGTGCCAGCAGTTTATTTTTAGGAGGGAGCCATGAGCAGTTCTTC
>TRBD1|TRBJ2-2|TRBV6-5|.|14
CASRNRGDTGELFF
TGTGCCAGCAGGAACAGGGGCGACACCGGGGAGCTGTTTTTT
>.|TRBJ2-3|TRBV2|.|15
CASSEVEALTDTQYF
TGTGCCAGCAGTGAAGTTGAGGCCCTCACAGATACGCAGTATTTT
>.|TRBJ2-7|TRBV27|.|13
CASSFSLSYEQYF
TGTGCCAGCAGTTTTTCACTCTCCTACGAGCAGTACTTC
>TRBD2|TRBJ2-7|TRBV27|.|15
CASSESGRASYEQYF
TGTGCCAGCAGCGAAAGCGGGAGGGCCTCCTACGAGCAGTACTTC
>TRBD1|TRBJ1-1|TRBV9|.|16
CASSVGGTGANTEAFF
TGTGCCAGCAGCGTAGGGGGGACAGGGGCGAACACTGAAGCTTTCTTT
>TRBD2|TRBJ2-1|TRBV3-1/TRBV3-2|.|12
CASSLRGGEQFF
TGTGCCAGCAGCCTCCGCGGGGGGGAGCAGTTCTTC
>.|TRBJ2-1|TRBV30|.|15
CAWMPSISSYNEQFF
TGTGCCTGGATGCCTTCCATTAGCTCCTACAATGAGCAGTTCTTC
>.|TRBJ1-3|TRBV19|.|15
CASSIGAGSGNTIYF
TGTGCCAGTAGTATTGGGGCAGGCTCTGGAAACACCATATATTTT
>.|TRBJ2-2|TRBV7-6|.|16
CASSHRGTVLTGELFF
TGTGCCAGCAGCCACCGTGGTACGGTGCTCACCGGGGAGCTGTTTTTT
>.|TRBJ1-1|TRBV14|.|16
CASSQFQGNPNTEAFF
TGTGCCAGCAGCCAATTTCAGGGAAACCCGAACACTGAAGCTTTCTTT
>.|TRBJ1-1|TRBV28|.|12
CASSSGDTEAFF
TGTGCCAGCAGTTCAGGGGACACTGAAGCTTTCTTT
>.|TRBJ1-4|TRBV10-2|once|14
CASSRGQTPEKLFF
TGCGCCAGCAGTCGTGGACAGACCCCCGAAAAACTGTTTTTT
>.|TRBJ1-2|TRBV10-3|once|13
CAISTDTSYGYTF
TGTGCCATCAGTACCGACACCAGCTATGGCTACACCTTC
>TRBD2|TRBJ2-5|TRBV5-6|.|15
CASSLTSGVVETQYF
TGTGCCAGCAGCTTGACTAGCGGGGTGGTAGAGACCCAGTACTTC
>.|TRBJ1-3|TRBV19|.|14
CASSSTRRGATIYF
TGTGCCAGTAGTTCAACGCGGCGGGGGGCCACCATATATTTT
>TRBD2|TRBJ2-1|TRBV6-4|.|15
CASSLAGGPLNEQFF
TGTGCCAGCAGCTTAGCGGGGGGCCCCCTCAATGAGCAGTTCTTC
>TRBD1|TRBJ1-3|TRBV7-3|.|15
CASSSGQGGGNTIYF
TGTGCCAGCAGCTCGGGACAGGGGGGAGGAAACACCATATATTTT
>TRBD1|TRBJ2-5|TRBV4-3|.|14
CASSHTGVGETQYF
TGCGCCAGCAGCCATACAGGGGTTGGAGAGACCCAGTACTTC
>.|TRBJ2-1|TRBV5-8|.|12
CASSFWRAEQFF
TGTGCCAGCAGCTTTTGGAGGGCTGAGCAGTTCTTC
>.|TRBJ1-5|TRBV2|.|14
CASSELEALGPQHF
TGTGCCAGCAGTGAACTGGAGGCCCTGGGGCCCCAGCATTTT
>TRBD1|TRBJ2-5|TRBV28|.|15
CASRHRDRLRETQYF
TGTGCCAGCAGGCACCGGGACAGGCTTCGAGAGACCCAGTACTTC